This entry describes one T cell receptor (beta chain). The length of the CDR3 is 19 residues. V dropped 3 bases and J dropped 4; count of bases not matched to a gene: 10. Germline CDR1 LNHDA, CDR2 SQIVND (reference sequence). The data originate from a study of blood T cell repertoires in COVID-19. The overall study: Samples of COVID-19 (acute and convalescent) were obtained from the United States, Italy and Spain.

Study processing details: How many nucleated cells were present was estimated from reference gene primer amplification. Sequencing was performed with immunoSEQ multiplex PCR; in TCRdb, only in-frame clones are kept and a portion is missing. The D gene and trimming were derived from the DNA, and the V and J assignments and clone size from that table. Of around 330,000 clones detected, 85% to 90% appear once; the ten largest clones hold 3.5% to 4.5%. The J gene is TRBJ2-6, the V gene TRBV19; 12 bases map to TRBD1. Sequencing was done on a sample of peripheral blood. The TCR sequence derives from a woman between 50 and 59 years old with active or convalescent COVID-19. The CDR3 DNA reads as TGTGCCAGTAGTATCGGCACGGGACAGGGGGCTTACGGGGCCAACGTCCTGACTTTC. This encodes CASSIGTGQGAYGANVLTF.